This is a list of T cell receptor beta chains from one sample in a study of T cells expressing NK-cell markers. Each CDR3 protein gets one entry in TCRdb, which reprocessed the 5' RACE reads and gives no DNA. This sample's table reports over 350,000 distinct CDR3 sequences. Sequenced sample: blood T cells: a sorted CD56 or NKG2C T cell subset, CD4+ or CD8+ T cells, or bulk PBMC T cells (not recorded which). The receptors were gathered from a woman aged 45-65 years in good health. Both conserved end residues are part of each CDR3.

v_gene	j_gene	CDR3aa
TRBV6-1	TRBJ2-1	CASSERGLNEQFF
TRBV6-6	TRBJ2-2	CASSYPTELSTGELFF
TRBV10-3	TRBJ2-1	CAISAVDNEQFF
TRBV6-5	TRBJ1-1	CASSPTRTAEAFF
TRBV10-3	TRBJ2-1	CAIRGDNEQFF
TRBV20-1	TRBJ2-5	CSARVATGGRETQYF
TRBV6-2/TRBV6-3	TRBJ2-2	CASSKLPGQGSGELFF
TRBV2	TRBJ1-2	CASMNLGESYGYTF
TRBV12-3/TRBV12-4	TRBJ2-5	CASTPPAGETQYF
TRBV6-5	TRBJ2-3	CASSHTSGPGNTQYF
TRBV24-1	TRBJ2-1	CATRRLAGDEQFF
TRBV12-3/TRBV12-4	TRBJ1-6	CASRVGHNSPLHF
TRBV11-2	TRBJ2-1	CASSLDAGGRANEQFF
TRBV20-1	TRBJ2-7	CSAQTSGRTGGYEQYF
TRBV10-2	TRBJ2-3	CASSGGGRTTDTQYF
TRBV12-3/TRBV12-4	TRBJ2-7	CASSFRHRASYEQYF
TRBV29-1	TRBJ2-1	CSAQTLTSDEQFF
TRBV5-1	TRBJ2-3	CASDFAGQSRTDTQYF
TRBV29-1	TRBJ2-7	CSVSGTSGIGAYF
TRBV24-1	TRBJ2-1	CATSDLREVNEQFF
TRBV7-6	TRBJ2-1	CASSLSGGLPSGRVDEQFF
TRBV7-9	TRBJ1-2	CASSFSTGSDGYTF
TRBV4-1	TRBJ2-3	CASSQEGFTNTDTQYF
TRBV2	TRBJ2-7	CATLRDSSSYEQYF
TRBV29-1	TRBJ1-1	CSAGMALGTEAFF
TRBV12-3/TRBV12-4	TRBJ1-5	CASSKQTGVNQPQHF
TRBV20-1	TRBJ2-1	CSARVGGTGVNIYEQFF
TRBV20-1	TRBJ2-1	CSAGTSDNEQFF
TRBV6-6	TRBJ1-1	CASSYSGDVAEAFF
TRBV6-1	TRBJ2-5	CATTEGPTYQETQYF
TRBV13	TRBJ2-1	CASRIGFGSYNEQFF
TRBV29-1	TRBJ2-3	CSVEAKGQHYTQYF
TRBV14	TRBJ2-1	CASSQAMNREQFF
TRBV4-1	TRBJ2-5	CASSLTKTGLETQYF
TRBV6-4	TRBJ2-3	CASSETPGWGTSRTDTQYF
TRBV5-1	TRBJ1-5	CASSPEGLYNQPQHF
TRBV27	TRBJ2-1	CASSLMPNQGNEQFF
TRBV7-6	TRBJ1-1	CASSPEGDTEAFF
TRBV9	TRBJ2-2	CASSPSGIVPGELFF
TRBV29-1	TRBJ2-7	CSVLDNNEQYF